The 10 T cell receptor beta chains below all came from one sample that was sequenced in a study of molecular identifiers for immune sequencing clone quantification. TCRdb re-derived calls from the PCR reads in MiXCR, one entry per CDR3 protein. Among just under 650,000 distinct CDR3 sequences listed, just under 20% were seen once. Input material: naive CD8+ T cells from blood, with Jurkat cell RNA spiked in. The subset here: FACS-sorted CD8+CD4-CCR7+CD45RA+ naive T cells. The receptors here all came from a human donor in good health. Some libraries in this study had Jurkat cell RNA spiked in.

The chain carries TRBV12-3 or TRBV12-4 and TRBJ2-3, with 9 bases that match TRBD2. This CDR3 comprises 17 residues. With 7 bases clipped from V and 1 base from J, the junction kept 12 bases outside the gene matches. The CDR3 loop is CASTPDRIAGGTDTQYF. CDR3 nucleotides: TGTGCCAGCACCCCCGATCGGATAGCGGGGGGCACAGATACGCAGTATTTT.

For this clonotype: This may arise from a read error, as a much more abundant clone is one base away. The chain is built from TRBV6-2 or TRBV6-3 and TRBJ1-5; maybe TRBD1 (6 bases). The CDR3 extends over 15 amino acids. Germline V gene sequence: CDR1 MNHEY, CDR2 SVGEGT. V was pared by 7 bases and J by 0 bases, with 13 bases between. DNA of the CDR3: TGTGCCAGCAAGGAACAGGGTCATAGCAATCAGCCCCAGCATTTT. Amino acids: CASKEQGHSNQPQHF.

This clonotype was seen a single time. Just one base apart from a much larger clone, this may be a read error. DNA for the CDR3: TGTGCCAGCAGCCAGATTCACGGTACTAGCGGGAGCTGCGAGCAGTACTTC. Its protein is CASSQIHGTSGSCEQYF. V usage is TRBV4-2 and J usage is TRBJ2-7; 11 bases are shared with TRBD2. With V trimmed by 3 bases and J by 6 bases, 13 bases remained unmatched. CDR1 and CDR2 from the germline V gene are LGHNA and YNFKEQ. The CDR3 sequence is 17 residues long.

A word on this clonotype: A clone one base away is much larger, so this may be a read error. The chain combines TRBV27 with TRBJ2-7; no clear D. Deletions cut 5 bases from V and 2 bases from J, with 10 bases between. Germline CDR1 and CDR2: MNHEY and SMNVEV (reference sequence). There are 13 residues in the CDR3. This CDR3 is CASSTTRPYEQYF. CDR3 DNA: TGTGCCAGCAGTACCACAAGGCCCTACGAGCAGTACTTC.

The rearrangement uses TRBV27 and TRBJ2-3; D not certain. CDR1 and CDR2 from the germline V gene are MNHEY and SMNVEV (reference sequence). The V gene lost 0 bases and the J gene lost 6 bases, with 10 bases spanning the gap. The CDR3 contains 14 residues. The CDR3 protein is CASSLSTLGDTQYF. In nucleotides, the CDR3 is TGTGCCAGCAGTTTATCGACTCTTGGGGATACGCAGTATTTT.

The table lists this clonotype with a few counts. The J gene is TRBJ1-2, the V gene TRBV6-2 or TRBV6-3; D gene uncertain. The V gene lost 2 bases and the J gene lost 4 bases, with 20 bases spanning the gap. CDR1 is MNHEY, CDR2 SVGEGT, per germline. This CDR3 has 17 residues. The CDR3 DNA reads as TGTGCCAGCAGTTACGTAACCCCGGACTACACTGGCTATGGCTACACCTTC. This translates into CASSYVTPDYTGYGYTF.

A note on this clonotype: This may arise from a read error, as a much more abundant clone is one base away. The chain links TRBV3-1 to TRBJ1-4, with D tentatively TRBD1 (5 bases). Germline CDR1 reads LGHDT; CDR2 reads YNNKEL (reference sequence). V was trimmed by 3 bases and J by 5 bases, leaving 16 bases between them. The CDR3 is made up of 16 amino acids. This CDR3 reads CASSQRGPEKNEKLFF. In nucleotides, the CDR3 is TGTGCCAGCAGCCAGCGGGGCCCGGAGAAGAATGAAAAACTGTTTTTT. The whole variable domain, filled in from reference TRBV3-1 and TRBJ1-4, reads DTAVSQTPKYLVTQMGNDKSIKCEQNLGHDTMYWYKQDSKKFLKIMFSYNNKELIINETVPNRFSPKSPDKAHLNLHINSLELGDSAVYFCASSQRGPEKNEKLFFGSGTQLSVL.

This clonotype was observed at least ten times. The chain joins TRBV13 to TRBJ2-5; 7 bases fit TRBD2. Germline CDR1 PRHDT, CDR2 FYEKMQ (reference sequence). The CDR3 is 15 residues long. Trimming cost V 5 bases and J 2 bases; bases outside gene matches: 8. This CDR3 is CASSPSGFLQETQYF. The CDR3 DNA reads as TGTGCCAGCAGCCCTAGCGGCTTCCTACAAGAGACCCAGTACTTC.

With regard to this clonotype: With a much larger clone just one base away, this may be a read error. The chain is built from TRBV29-1 and TRBJ1-2; D unresolved. Germline CDR1 is SQVTM and CDR2 is ANQGSEA. V gave up 5 bases and J gave up 6 bases, with 16 bases separating them. The CDR3 sequence is 13 residues long. The CDR3 region has the DNA TGCAGCGTTCCCGGTATTAGGTCCCATGGCTACACCTTC. This sequence encodes CSVPGIRSHGYTF.

Details on this clonotype: Likely a read error: the CDR3 ends without its conserved phenylalanine or tryptophan. V and J are TRBV30 and TRBJ2-1; no reliable D call. Per the germline V gene, CDR1 is GTSNPN and CDR2 is SVGIG (reference sequence). CDR3 length: 12 amino acids. Trimming took 8 bases from V and 2 from J, leaving 10 bases between them. CDR3 coding DNA: TGTGCCCTTGGAGATCCCTACAATGAGCAGTTCCTC. This codes for CALGDPYNEQFL.